This TCR beta chain stems from a study of control samples from healthy donors and cancer patients. The CDR3 contains 14 residues. Germline V gene data show CDR1 as MDHEN and CDR2 as SYDVKM. Trimming cost V 8 bases and J 8 bases, with 16 bases left between them. Profiling relied on immunoSEQ multiplex PCR, and the TCRdb table lists in-frame clones only, not all of them. The sample shows 200,000 to 250,000 clones, 85% to 95% of them seen only once. This rearrangement joins TRBV28 to TRBJ1-6; D not resolved. Sequencing was done on a sample of blood. The sequence came from a man over 45 in good health. The DNA of the CDR3 is TGTGCCAGCTCCCGACGGACTCTAGATTCACCCCTCCACTTT. Its translation: CASSRRTLDSPLHF.